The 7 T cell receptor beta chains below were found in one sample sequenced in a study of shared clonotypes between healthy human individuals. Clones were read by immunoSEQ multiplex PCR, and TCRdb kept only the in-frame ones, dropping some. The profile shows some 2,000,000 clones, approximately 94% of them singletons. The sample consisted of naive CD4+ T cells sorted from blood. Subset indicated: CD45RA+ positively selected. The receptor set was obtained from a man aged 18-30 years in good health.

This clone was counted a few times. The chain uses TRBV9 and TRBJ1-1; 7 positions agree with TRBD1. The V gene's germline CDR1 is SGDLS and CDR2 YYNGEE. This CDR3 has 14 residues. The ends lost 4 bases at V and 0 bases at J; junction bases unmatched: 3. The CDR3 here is CASSTDRMNTEAFF. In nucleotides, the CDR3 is TGTGCCAGCAGCACGGACAGGATGAACACTGAAGCTTTCTTT.

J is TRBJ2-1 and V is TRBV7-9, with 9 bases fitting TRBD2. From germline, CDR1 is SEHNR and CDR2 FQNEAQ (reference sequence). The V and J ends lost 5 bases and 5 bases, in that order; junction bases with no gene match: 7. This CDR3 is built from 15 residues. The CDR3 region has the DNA TGTGCCAGCAGCCCGGATCGCGGGGGGGACAATGAGCAGTTCTTC. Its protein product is CASSPDRGGDNEQFF.

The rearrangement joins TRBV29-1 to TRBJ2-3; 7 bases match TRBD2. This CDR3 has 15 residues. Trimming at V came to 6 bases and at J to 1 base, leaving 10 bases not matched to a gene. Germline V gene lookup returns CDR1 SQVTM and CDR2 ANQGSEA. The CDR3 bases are TGCAGCGTCCGAAGGCTAGCGGACCGCACAGATACGCAGTATTTT. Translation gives CSVRRLADRTDTQYF.

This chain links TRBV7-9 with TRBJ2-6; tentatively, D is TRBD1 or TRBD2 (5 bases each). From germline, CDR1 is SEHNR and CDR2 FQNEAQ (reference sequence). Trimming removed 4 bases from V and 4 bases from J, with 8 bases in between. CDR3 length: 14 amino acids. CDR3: CASSSGQGANVLTF. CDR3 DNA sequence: TGTGCCAGCAGCTCGGGGCAGGGGGCCAACGTCCTGACTTTC.

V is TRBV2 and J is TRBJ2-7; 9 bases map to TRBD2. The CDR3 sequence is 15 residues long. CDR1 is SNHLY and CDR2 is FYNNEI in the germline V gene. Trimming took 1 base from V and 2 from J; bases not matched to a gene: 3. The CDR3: CASSEVSGSTYEQYF. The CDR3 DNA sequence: TGTGCCAGCAGTGAAGTTAGCGGGAGTACCTACGAGCAGTACTTC.

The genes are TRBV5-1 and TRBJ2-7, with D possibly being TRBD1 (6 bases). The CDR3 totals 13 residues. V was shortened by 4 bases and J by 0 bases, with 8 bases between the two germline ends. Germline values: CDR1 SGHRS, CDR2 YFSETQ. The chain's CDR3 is CASSGQSSYEQYF. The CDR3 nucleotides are TGCGCCAGCAGCGGACAGAGCTCCTACGAGCAGTACTTC.

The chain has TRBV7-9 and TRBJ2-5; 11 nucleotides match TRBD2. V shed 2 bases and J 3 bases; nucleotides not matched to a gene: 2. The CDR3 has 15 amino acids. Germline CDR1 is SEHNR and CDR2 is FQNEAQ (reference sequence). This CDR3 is CASSLLGLAEETQYF. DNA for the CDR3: TGTGCCAGCAGCTTACTGGGACTAGCGGAAGAGACCCAGTACTTC. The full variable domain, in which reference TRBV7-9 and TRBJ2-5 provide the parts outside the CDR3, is DTGVSQNPRHKITKRGQNVTFRCDPISEHNRLYWYRQTLGQGPEFLTYFQNEAQLEKSRLLSDRFSAERPKGSFSTLEIQRTEQGDSAMYLCASSLLGLAEETQYFGPGTRLLVL.